One and the same sample provided the 7 T cell receptor beta chains below, sequenced in a study of blood T cell repertoires in COVID-19. Here immunoSEQ multiplex PCR was the method, and the copy in TCRdb shows in-frame clones only, minus some. The sample comprises 24,000 or so clones, roughly 84% of which are singletons, and approximately 12% rests with the top ten. Input material: peripheral blood. The receptors come from a human donor in a cohort sampled during active COVID-19. The donor label of this sample is uncertain.

The V and J genes are TRBV6-5 and TRBJ2-5; TRBD1 aligns across 7 bases. The CDR3 has 13 residues. Germline V gene sequence: CDR1 MNHEY, CDR2 SVGAGI. J lost 5 bases, V lost 6 bases, and 6 bases had no gene match. The CDR3 DNA reads TGTGCCAGCAGGTCTACAGGGGTCGAGACCCAGTACTTC. This encodes CASRSTGVETQYF.

This sequence joins TRBV5-4 and TRBJ2-7, with D maybe TRBD1 (5 bases). Looked up from germline, CDR1 is SGHNT and CDR2 is YYREEE (reference sequence). The CDR3 totals 16 residues. Trimming pared 0 bases from V and 2 bases from J, leaving 15 bases between. The DNA for the CDR3 is TGTGCCAGCAGCTTGGCCGAAAGGGGTCAAGCCTACGAGCAGTACTTC. Its protein is CASSLAERGQAYEQYF. The full variable domain, completed using reference TRBV5-4 and TRBJ2-7, is ETGVTQSPTHLIKTRGQQVTLRCSSQSGHNTVSWYQQALGQGPQFIFQYYREEENGRGNFPPRFSGLQFPNYSSELNVNALELDDSALYLCASSLAERGQAYEQYFGPGTRLTVT.

This sequence joins TRBV19 and TRBJ2-6; 8 nucleotides align to TRBD1. Germline CDR1 is LNHDA and CDR2 is SQIVND (reference sequence). Losses at the gene ends were 6 bases for V and 0 bases for J; bases not matched to a gene: 7. The length of the CDR3 is 17 residues. CDR3: CASSQLTGDSGANVLTF. The CDR3 DNA is TGTGCCAGTAGCCAATTGACAGGGGACTCTGGGGCCAACGTCCTGACTTTC.

This rearrangement joins TRBV5-1 to TRBJ1-1, with no clear D. Germline loops: CDR1 SGHRS, CDR2 YFSETQ. This CDR3 spans 14 amino acids. The ends were cut back, 4 bases at V and 5 bases at J, with 15 bases in the middle. CDR3 in amino acids: CASSGGVGGTEAFF. The CDR3 coding sequence is TGCGCCAGCAGCGGCGGAGTGGGAGGGACTGAAGCTTTCTTT.

The chain has TRBV6-1 and TRBJ2-4, with 10 bases identical to TRBD2. Germline V gene data show CDR1 as MNHNS and CDR2 as SASEGT. The CDR3 runs 16 residues. J lost 0 bases, V lost 6 bases, and 5 bases had no gene match. CDR3 nucleotide sequence: TGTGCCAGCAGGGAAAGCGGGGGGGGAGCCAAAAACATTCAGTACTTC. Translating gives CASRESGGGAKNIQYF.

The rearrangement links TRBV5-8 to TRBJ2-5; 13 positions agree with TRBD2. The CDR3 runs 16 residues. Germline V gene sequence: CDR1 SGHTS, CDR2 YDEGEE. Trimming cost V 4 bases and J 3 bases; bases outside gene matches: 6. The CDR3 DNA is TGTGCCAGCAGCATAGGGACTAGCGGGGTTGAAGAGACCCAGTACTTC. Translating gives CASSIGTSGVEETQYF.

The rearrangement joins TRBV2 to TRBJ2-1, with D unresolved. Looked up from germline, CDR1 is SNHLY and CDR2 is FYNNEI. The CDR3 extends over 14 amino acids. Trimming stripped 8 bases from V and 0 bases from J, with 11 bases between. The CDR3 DNA sequence: TGTGCCAGCCGGCAGGCTACCTCCTACAATGAGCAGTTCTTC. It translates to CASRQATSYNEQFF.